This T cell receptor beta chain was sequenced in a study of cytomegalovirus exposure and HLA in healthy donors. Concerning this clone: Its antigen is still unknown.

Vbeta (60) and Jbeta (13) primers were used in the PCR. Produced via immunoSEQ multiplex PCR; TCRdb's table is partial and in-frame only. The repertoire table contains tens of thousands of clones. Study-level points and caveats: TCR beta V segments were, for the most part, productive about 87% or about 30% of the time in an earlier analysis.

With 4 bases clipped from V and 7 bases from J, the junction kept 3 bases outside the gene matches. The CDR3 is made up of 14 amino acids. The sample comprised PBMCs. The origin of this receptor is a man between 35 and 55 years old in good health and CMV-seronegative. The rearrangement joins TRBV23-1 to TRBJ1-4; 10 positions agree with TRBD1. TRBV23-1 is noted as an ORF with a role that remains uncertain. The CDR3 nucleotides are TGCGCCAGCAGTCCCTGGGACAGGGGTGAAAAACTGTTTTTT. This sequence encodes CASSPWDRGEKLFF.